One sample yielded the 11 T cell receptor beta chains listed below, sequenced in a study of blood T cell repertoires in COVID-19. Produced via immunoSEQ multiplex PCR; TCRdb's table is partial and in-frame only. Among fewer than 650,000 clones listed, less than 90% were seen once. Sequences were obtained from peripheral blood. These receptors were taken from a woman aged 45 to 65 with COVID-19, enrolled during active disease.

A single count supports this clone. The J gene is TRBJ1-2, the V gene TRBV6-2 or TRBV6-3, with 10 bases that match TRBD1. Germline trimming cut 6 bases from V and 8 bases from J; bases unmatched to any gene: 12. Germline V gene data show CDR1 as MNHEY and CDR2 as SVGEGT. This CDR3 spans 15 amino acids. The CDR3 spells CASSLFAGTGDGYTF. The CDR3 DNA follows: TGTGCCAGCAGCCTATTCGCCGGGACAGGGGACGGCTACACCTTC.

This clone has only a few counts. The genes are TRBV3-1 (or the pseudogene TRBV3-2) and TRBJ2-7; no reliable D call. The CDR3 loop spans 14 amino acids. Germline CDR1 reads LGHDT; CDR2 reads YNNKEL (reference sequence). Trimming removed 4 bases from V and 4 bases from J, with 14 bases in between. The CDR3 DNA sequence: TGTGCCAGCAGCCGAGAGGCCTTCACATACGAGCAGTACTTC. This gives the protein CASSREAFTYEQYF.

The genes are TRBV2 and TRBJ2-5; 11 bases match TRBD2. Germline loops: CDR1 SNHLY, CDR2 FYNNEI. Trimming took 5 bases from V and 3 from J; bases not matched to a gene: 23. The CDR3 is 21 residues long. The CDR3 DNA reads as TGTGCCAGCAGTACTCATGACGTGGTTTCCCTAGCGGGGGGCGGAAAAGAGACCCAGTACTTC. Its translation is CASSTHDVVSLAGGGKETQYF.

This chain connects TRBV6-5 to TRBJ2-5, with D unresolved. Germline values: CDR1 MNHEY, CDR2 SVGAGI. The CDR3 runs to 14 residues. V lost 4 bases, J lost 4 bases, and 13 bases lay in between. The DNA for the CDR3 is TGTGCCAGCAGTTCCCCCTCTCGAGCAGAGACCCAGTACTTC. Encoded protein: CASSSPSRAETQYF.

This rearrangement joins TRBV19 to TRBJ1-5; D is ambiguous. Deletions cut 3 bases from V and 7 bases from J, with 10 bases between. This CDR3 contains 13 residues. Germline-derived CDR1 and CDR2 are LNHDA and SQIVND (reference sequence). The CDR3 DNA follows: TGTGCCAGTAGTATCTCGGAGTCCCAGCCCCAGCATTTT. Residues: CASSISESQPQHF. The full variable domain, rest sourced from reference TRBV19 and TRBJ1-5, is DGGITQSPKYLFRKEGQNVTLSCEQNLNHDAMYWYRQDPGQGLRLIYYSQIVNDFQKGDIAEGYSVSREKKESFPLTVTSAQKNPTAFYLCASSISESQPQHFGDGTRLSIL.

The CDR3 DNA sequence: TGCAGCGTTGTTCGCGTCCCGGGACAGGGTCGGGCTAACTATGGCTACACCTTC. Translated: CSVVRVPGQGRANYGYTF. V and J are TRBV29-1 and TRBJ1-2, with 9 bases lining up with TRBD1. This CDR3 has 18 residues. Trimming at V came to 4 bases and at J to 0 bases, leaving 15 bases not matched to a gene. Germline V gene lookup returns CDR1 SQVTM and CDR2 ANQGSEA.

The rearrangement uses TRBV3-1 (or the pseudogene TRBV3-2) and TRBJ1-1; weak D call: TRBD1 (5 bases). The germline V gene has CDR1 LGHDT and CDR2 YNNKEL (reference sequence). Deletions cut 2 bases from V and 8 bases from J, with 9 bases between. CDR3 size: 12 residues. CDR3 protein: CASSQWGVEAFF. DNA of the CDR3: TGTGCCAGCAGCCAATGGGGGGTGGAAGCTTTCTTT.

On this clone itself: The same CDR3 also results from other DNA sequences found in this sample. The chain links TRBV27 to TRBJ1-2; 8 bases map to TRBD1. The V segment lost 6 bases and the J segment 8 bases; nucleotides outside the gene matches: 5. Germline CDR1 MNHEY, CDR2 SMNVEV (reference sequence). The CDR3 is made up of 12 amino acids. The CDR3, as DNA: TGTGCCAGCAGACAGGGGGTTGGGGGCTACACCTTC. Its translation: CASRQGVGGYTF.

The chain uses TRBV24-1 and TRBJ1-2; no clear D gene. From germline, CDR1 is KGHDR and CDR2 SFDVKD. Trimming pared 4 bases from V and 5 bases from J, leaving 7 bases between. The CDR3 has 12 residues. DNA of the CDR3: TGTGCCACCAGTGAAACAGAGTATGGCTACACCTTC. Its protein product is CATSETEYGYTF.

CDR3 loop: CASSQDQSYEQYF. The CDR3 DNA reads as TGCGCCAGCAGCCAAGATCAATCCTACGAGCAGTACTTC. The rearrangement uses TRBV4-1 and TRBJ2-7; D call uncertain. CDR1 is MGHRA, CDR2 YSYEKL, per germline. The CDR3 is made up of 13 amino acids. Trimming shortened V by 0 bases and J by 1 base, and 4 bases separated the two germline ends.

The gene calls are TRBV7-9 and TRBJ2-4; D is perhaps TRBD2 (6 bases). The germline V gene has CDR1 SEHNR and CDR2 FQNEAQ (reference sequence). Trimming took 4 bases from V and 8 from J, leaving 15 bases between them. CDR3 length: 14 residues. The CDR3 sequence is CASSSGLTFYIQYF. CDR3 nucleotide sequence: TGTGCCAGCAGCTCGGGACTGACTTTCTACATTCAGTACTTC.